The rows below give T cell receptor beta chains drawn from one sample of a study of cytomegalovirus exposure and HLA in healthy donors. Sequencing was performed with immunoSEQ multiplex PCR; in TCRdb, only in-frame clones are kept and a portion is missing. The sample data list 130,000 or so clones. The specimen was PBMCs. These receptors all come from a woman aged 40 to 50 in good health and CMV-seronegative. The CDR3 runs from the conserved cysteine through the conserved F or W. The order of the fields is J gene, V gene, CDR3 length, D gene, CDR3 DNA, CDR3 protein. The D gene is left open where the match is weak.

TRBJ1-1 TRBV5-1 13 - TGCGCCAGCAGCTTGGACAGGGCGAGTGAAGCTTTCTTT CASSLDRASEAFF
TRBJ2-7 TRBV6-5 16 TRBD2 TGTGCCAGCAGTTACTTTAGCGGGGTTGCTACCCGGGAGCAGTACTTC CASSYFSGVATREQYF
TRBJ1-1 TRBV7-3 15 - TGTGCCAGCAGCCCCCGTGTCGGCGCGGACACTGAAGCTTTCTTT CASSPRVGADTEAFF
TRBJ1-2 TRBV7-2 15 - TGTGCCAGCACCTACGACGCAGGTGGGCCTTATGGCTACACCTTC CASTYDAGGPYGYTF
TRBJ1-3 TRBV9 14 TRBD1 TGTGCCAGCAGCGGAGGGGGCCCTGGAAACACCATATATTTT CASSGGGPGNTIYF
TRBJ2-1 TRBV19 13 TRBD2 TGTGCCAGTAAGGAGCGGGAGGTGGGTGAGCAGTTCTTC CASKEREVGEQFF
TRBJ2-3 TRBV9 16 - TGTGCCAGCAGCGTAGGGGGGCTACAGGGCGCAGATACGCAGTATTTT CASSVGGLQGADTQYF
TRBJ1-5 TRBV5-1 14 - TGCGCCAGCAGCGCGGACAGTCTTGATCAGCCCCAGCATTTT CASSADSLDQPQHF
TRBJ2-3 TRBV5-1 17 TRBD2 TGCGCCAGCAGTTGGCCCACCACAGCGGGGAGTACAGATACGCAGTATTTT CASSWPTTAGSTDTQYF
TRBJ1-2 TRBV11-2 14 - TGTGCCAGTCAAGGGGGAGGGGGAATCTATGGCTACACCTTC CASQGGGGIYGYTF
TRBJ2-7 TRBV13 14 TRBD1 TGTGCCAGCAAGCGGGGACAGGGGGCCTACGAGCAGTACTTC CASKRGQGAYEQYF
TRBJ2-2 TRBV25-1 15 - TGTGCCAGCAGTGAATGGAGGGGGGGCACCGGGGAGCTGTTTTTT CASSEWRGGTGELFF
TRBJ2-2 TRBV27 15 - TGTGCCAGCAGTCCCGGGACGGCGGGAACCGGGGAGCTGTTTTTT CASSPGTAGTGELFF
TRBJ2-5 TRBV7-2 15 TRBD2 TGTGCCAGCAGCTTAGCTAGCGGGGGGCCGGAGACCCAGTACTTC CASSLASGGPETQYF
TRBJ1-2 TRBV7-3 14 TRBD1 TGTGCCAGCAGCCTCGGGACAGGGGGCGTGGGCTACACCTTC CASSLGTGGVGYTF
TRBJ2-1 TRBV4-1 16 TRBD1 TGCGCCAGCAGCCAAAAGGGACAGGGGAATAGGAATGAGCAGTTCTTC CASSQKGQGNRNEQFF
TRBJ2-1 TRBV5-1 16 TRBD2 TGCGCCAGCAGCTTGGCAACTAGCGGAGACTACAATGAGCAGTTCTTC CASSLATSGDYNEQFF
TRBJ1-1 TRBV5-1 11 - TGCGCCAGTTACAGGGACACTGAAGCTTTCTTT CASYRDTEAFF
TRBJ1-4 TRBV19 17 TRBD1 TGTGCCAGTACCCCCCGAGGACAGGGGGCGATAGGTGAAAAACTGTTTTTT CASTPRGQGAIGEKLFF
TRBJ1-2 TRBV5-1 13 TRBD1 TGCGCCAGCAGCTTGGAGACAGGGTACGGCTACACCTTC CASSLETGYGYTF
TRBJ1-2 TRBV9 16 TRBD1 TGTGCCAGCAGCGCCCGGCCGGGACAGGGCTCCCATGGCTACACCTTC CASSARPGQGSHGYTF
TRBJ1-2 TRBV28 15 TRBD1 TGTGCCAGCAGCCTGGGACAGGTGAAACACTATGGCTACACCTTC CASSLGQVKHYGYTF
TRBJ1-5 TRBV2 14 TRBD1 TGTGCCAGCACCCCAGACAGGGTGGGTCAGCCCCAGCATTTT CASTPDRVGQPQHF
TRBJ2-3 TRBV7-8 15 - TGTGCCAGCAGCTCCGTGGGGGCACGGGGAGATACGCAGTATTTT CASSSVGARGDTQYF
TRBJ1-3 TRBV10-3 16 - TGTGCCATCAGTAGAGACAGTTCTAGGGCTGGAAACACCATATATTTT CAISRDSSRAGNTIYF
TRBJ1-3 TRBV10-3 13 - TGTGCCATCAGTGGAACAGGCGGAAACACCATATATTTT CAISGTGGNTIYF
TRBJ2-2 TRBV6-1 14 - TGTGCCAGCAGTGAACAGGGGTGGGCCGGGGAGCTGTTTTTT CASSEQGWAGELFF
TRBJ1-4 TRBV7-2 14 - TGTGCCAGCAGCCTTAGGGGCTCTAATGAAAAACTGTTTTTT CASSLRGSNEKLFF
TRBJ1-2 TRBV6-1 13 - TGTGCCAGCAGTGAACGGGGGTACTATGGCTACACCTTC CASSERGYYGYTF
TRBJ1-1 TRBV10-2 13 TRBD1 TGCGCCAGCGGGGGACAGGGAGTCACTGAAGCTTTCTTT CASGGQGVTEAFF
TRBJ1-3 TRBV27 16 TRBD1 TGTGCCAGCAGTATTGACAGGGGATTCTCTGGAAACACCATATATTTT CASSIDRGFSGNTIYF
TRBJ2-2 TRBV7-6 16 TRBD2 TGTGCCAGCAGCTTAGAACTAGCGGTGAACACCGGGGAGCTGTTTTTT CASSLELAVNTGELFF
TRBJ1-1 TRBV7-6 15 TRBD1 TGTGCCAGCAGCACCCGACAGGGAGCCTTCAGTGAAGCTTTCTTT CASSTRQGAFSEAFF
TRBJ2-1 TRBV10-2 14 - TGCGCCAGCAGTGACACGGGAAGATACAATGAGCAGTTCTTC CASSDTGRYNEQFF
TRBJ1-6 TRBV29-1 14 - TGCAGCGTTTTAACAGGGCAGACTAATTCACCCCTCCACTTT CSVLTGQTNSPLHF
TRBJ2-2 TRBV11-1 16 - TGTGCCAGCAGCCGTCGTGGGGGGCGGGGGACCGGGGAGCTGTTTTTT CASSRRGGRGTGELFF
TRBJ1-4 TRBV11-2 16 TRBD1 TGTGCCAGCAGCATCAACCGGGACAGGGGGCTTGAAAAACTGTTTTTT CASSINRDRGLEKLFF
TRBJ1-1 TRBV18 14 - TGTGCCAGCTCACAGAATATAGAAGACACTGAAGCTTTCTTT CASSQNIEDTEAFF
TRBJ1-2 TRBV6-1 13 - TGTGCCAGCAGCCCCGGGGATTACTATGGCTACACCTTC CASSPGDYYGYTF
TRBJ1-5 TRBV27 16 TRBD1 TGTGCCAGCAGTTTTTGGGACAGGTTGATTGATCAGCCCCAGCATTTT CASSFWDRLIDQPQHF
TRBJ2-7 TRBV9 13 - TGTGCCAGCAGCAAAGGCGTTAGCCGGGAGCAGTACTTC CASSKGVSREQYF
TRBJ2-2 TRBV7-3 16 - TGTGCCAGCAGCTCCCGGCCACCTAGGTGGAACGGGGAGCTGTTTTTT CASSSRPPRWNGELFF
TRBJ2-2 TRBV10-3 14 - TGTGCCATCAGTGATCTAGGTCCGGTCGGGGAGCTGTTTTTT CAISDLGPVGELFF
TRBJ1-5 TRBV7-2 15 - TGTGCCAGCAGCTTAGGGGGGCTTGGTGGTCAGCCCCAGCATTTT CASSLGGLGGQPQHF
TRBJ2-5 TRBV6-6 13 - TGTGCCAGCAGTTACCGAAGAGGAGAGACCCAGTACTTC CASSYRRGETQYF
TRBJ2-7 TRBV5-5 13 - TGTGCCAGCAGCTTGGTGGCACCCACCCCTGGGTACTTC CASSLVAPTPGYF
TRBJ2-7 TRBV12-5 15 - TGTGCTAGTGGTTTGGTACTCAGGGCCTCCTACGAGCAGTACTTC CASGLVLRASYEQYF
TRBJ1-2 TRBV28 17 - TGTGCCAGCAGTCGACACCCGCCAGGGTTCATAGTCTATGGCTACACCTTC CASSRHPPGFIVYGYTF
TRBJ1-2 TRBV4-3 13 - TGCGCCAGCAGCCGACCCCTCGGGGAGGGCTACACCTTC CASSRPLGEGYTF
TRBJ1-1 TRBV5-1 16 TRBD1 TGCGCCAGCAGCCTCCCGGGACAGGGGATGAACACTGAAGCTTTCTTT CASSLPGQGMNTEAFF
TRBJ2-5 TRBV4-3 12 TRBD1 TGCGCCAGCTTGAGGGGGCCGGAGACCCAGTACTTC CASLRGPETQYF
TRBJ1-5 TRBV6-5 14 - TGTGCCAGCAGCATAGACTTCAGGGCGAAGCCCCAGCATTTT CASSIDFRAKPQHF